The present entry profiles one TCR beta chain with its context. The data derive from a study of blood T cell repertoires in COVID-19. On the study more broadly: Italy, Spain and the United States were the sources of the convalescent and acute COVID-19 samples. Nucleic acid was either cDNA or gDNA, and it came from T cells, B-cell-depleted T cells, or PBMCs.

Methods used by the authors: By means of reference gene primer amplification, nucleated cell counts were estimated. Only in-frame clones appear in the TCRdb table, and some are missing; sequencing was by immunoSEQ multiplex PCR. D and trimming come from the DNA, and the V and J calls and clone size come from that table. The data contain roughly 200,000 clones, 84% of them seen just once; the ten biggest clones take up about 10%. The CDR3 is made up of 14 amino acids. With V trimmed by 8 bases and J by 7 bases, 8 bases remained unmatched. CDR1 and CDR2 (germline): KGHDR, SFDVKD. This clonotype originated in an elderly woman with COVID-19, enrolled during active disease. Sequenced sample: peripheral blood. The V call is TRBV24-1, the J call TRBJ2-1; TRBD1 matches at 9 bases. CDR3 sequence (DNA): TGTGCCACCAAGACAGGGGGTTTAGGGAATGAGCAGTTCTTC. Its protein product is CATKTGGLGNEQFF.